Detailed here is one T cell receptor beta chain. Its antigen is not known. Other nucleotide sequences in the sample specify the same CDR3. Measured with immunoSEQ multiplex PCR; TCRdb has only the in-frame clones, and not every one. The sample lists millions of clones; over 85% were seen once. This record comes from a study of shared clonotypes between healthy human individuals. Study-wide results and caveats: Estimated richness was generally greater in naive than memory subsets. Donor scarcity curtailed the genetic and exposure-history diversity represented herein. Naive CD4 clonotypes overlapped across a few donors at roughly 5.1%.

There are 13 residues in the CDR3. Trimming stripped 1 base from V and 3 bases from J, with 6 bases between. CDR1 SEHNR and CDR2 FQNEAQ come from the germline V gene (reference sequence). The chain uses TRBV7-9 and TRBJ1-1; D is unresolved. Sequences were obtained from naive CD4+ T cells from PBMCs. Subset meaning: CD45RA+ positively selected. This TCR came from a man between 18 and 35 years old in good health. Some clones in this sample may be carry-over from other donors' samples. This CDR3 is CASSLEEDTEAFF. The CDR3 region has the DNA TGTGCCAGCAGCTTAGAGGAAGACACTGAAGCTTTCTTT.